This section outlines one T cell receptor (beta chain) sequence together with its context. The target antigen is unknown. Per the germline V gene, CDR1 is SGDLS and CDR2 is YYNGEE. The V segment lost 0 bases and the J segment 6 bases; nucleotides outside the gene matches: 8. This CDR3 region has 16 residues. The sample is drawn from a study of cytomegalovirus exposure and HLA in healthy donors. General observations from the study: The classifier, whose performance was assessed in both the original and validation cohorts, reportedly diagnosed cytomegalovirus status with high specificity and sensitivity.

PCR amplification relied on 60 Vbeta primers (plus 13 Jbeta primers). Generated by immunoSEQ multiplex PCR, the TCRdb table keeps only in-frame clones and is missing some. The sample records about 140,000 clones, 65% to 70% being singletons. Each donor's status was that of a healthy bone marrow donor. The sample taken for sequencing was PBMCs. This TCR was sampled from a man aged 25 to 45 in good health and CMV-seropositive. The chain is built from TRBV9 and TRBJ2-3; 9 bases line up with TRBD2. The CDR3 nucleotides are TGTGCCAGCAGCGTAGGGGGTAGCGGGGGAACGGATACGCAGTATTTT. Translating it yields CASSVGGSGGTDTQYF.